This TCR beta chain came from a study of blood T cell repertoires in COVID-19. The wider study: T cells, B-cell-depleted T cells, or PBMCs supplied cDNA or gDNA.

Enrollment of patients from Seattle took place during active infection, with longitudinal follow-up. The authors' processing: Reference gene primer amplification gave estimated nucleated cell counts. Repertoires were generated with immunoSEQ multiplex PCR, while TCRdb's copy carries only in-frame clones and drops some. The V and J calls and clone size come from that table; D and trimming were worked out from the DNA. The sample contains more than 150,000 clones, roughly 76% of which appear only once. The CDR3 consists of 16 residues. CDR1 is SGHTS and CDR2 is YDEGEE in the germline V gene. V dropped 4 bases and J dropped 8 bases, with 21 bases sitting between them.

The sample was peripheral blood. The TCR comes from a woman older than 75 with COVID-19, enrolled during active disease. This sequence joins TRBV5-8 and TRBJ1-4; D might be TRBD1 (5 bases). CDR3 in amino acids: CASSPLGEAGREKLFF. The CDR3 DNA sequence: TGTGCCAGCAGCCCTTTAGGTGAGGCAGGGCGCGAAAAACTGTTTTTT.